These 27 T cell receptor beta chains originate from one sample sequenced in a study of T cells expressing NK-cell markers. One entry per CDR3 protein, without DNA, is what TCRdb gives after re-calling the 5' RACE reads. Its clone listing holds about 150,000 distinct CDR3 sequences. The specimen was blood T cells: a sorted CD56 or NKG2C T cell subset, CD4+ or CD8+ T cells, or bulk PBMC T cells (not recorded which). The receptor source for this set is a woman between 45 and 60 years old in good health.

The chain joins TRBV5-1 to TRBJ2-3; absent DNA, TCRdb's TRBD2 call cannot be checked. From germline, CDR1 is SGHRS and CDR2 YFSETQ. This CDR3 has 13 residues. This chain's CDR3 is CASAPRGVDTQYF.

J is TRBJ2-3 and V is TRBV24-1; TCRdb gives TRBD1 as the D gene, but with no DNA this cannot be confirmed. The length of the CDR3 is 15 residues. CDR1 KGHDR and CDR2 SFDVKD come from the germline V gene. The CDR3 loop reads CATSDAGIATDTQYF.

The chain recombines TRBV11-3 with TRBJ2-7; TCRdb returns TRBD1, unconfirmable since there is no DNA. The germline V gene encodes CDR1 SGHNT and CDR2 YENEEA. CDR3 length equals 15 residues. The CDR3 protein is CASSLKGAARFEQYF. Together with reference TRBV11-3 and TRBJ2-7, the CDR3 gives the full variable domain: EAGVVQSPRYKIIEKKQPVAFWCNPISGHNTLYWYLQNLGQGPELLIRYENEEAVDDSQLPKDRFSAERLKGVDSTLKIQPAELGDSAVYLCASSLKGAARFEQYFGPGTRLTVT.

The chain couples TRBV4-1 to TRBJ2-6. Germline V gene data show CDR1 as MGHRA and CDR2 as YSYEKL. The CDR3 is made up of 16 amino acids. This CDR3 reads CASSLQGSSGANVLTF.

The chain is built from TRBV4-1 and TRBJ2-1; TCRdb gives TRBD1 as the D gene, but with no DNA this cannot be confirmed. The CDR3 runs 14 residues. Germline loops: CDR1 MGHRA, CDR2 YSYEKL. The chain's CDR3 is CASSQFIRGNEQFF.

This chain links TRBV5-4 with TRBJ2-5. The CDR3 extends over 14 amino acids. The V gene's germline CDR1 is SGHNT and CDR2 YYREEE (reference sequence). CDR3 amino acids: CASSLWAGQETQYF.

The genes are TRBV12-3 or TRBV12-4 and TRBJ2-7; the TCRdb D gene call, TRBD1, has no DNA to confirm it. This CDR3 spans 15 amino acids. The CDR3 is CASSPVGTGFYEQYF.

V gene TRBV12-3 or TRBV12-4 combines with J gene TRBJ1-1. CDR3 length equals 14 residues. CDR3 sequence reads: CASSLYEMNTEAFF.

The chain recombines TRBV7-2 with TRBJ2-7; TCRdb outputs TRBD1, but without DNA this stays unchecked. CDR3 length: 13 amino acids. Germline values: CDR1 SGHTA, CDR2 FQGNSA. CDR3 sequence: CASSFGADYEQYF.

The CDR3 reads CASSLSGTGLGEQYF. The V and J genes are TRBV9 and TRBJ2-7; TCRdb lists TRBD1, though no DNA is available to test this call. The CDR3 extends over 15 amino acids. Germline CDR1 SGDLS, CDR2 YYNGEE. Based on the CDR3 plus reference TRBV9 and TRBJ2-7, the full variable domain is DSGVTQTPKHLITATGQRVTLRCSPRSGDLSVYWYQQSLDQGLQFLIQYYNGEERAKGNILERFSAQQFPDLHSELNLSSLELGDSALYFCASSLSGTGLGEQYFGPGTRLTVT.

V and J are TRBV7-8 and TRBJ2-7; the D call from TCRdb, TRBD2, cannot be confirmed without DNA. This CDR3 contains 15 residues. CDR1 and CDR2 (germline): SGHVS, FQNEAQ. CDR3 sequence: CASSRNRDFAYEQYF.

V is TRBV4-1 and J is TRBJ2-1; no DNA is available, so the TRBD2 call from TCRdb remains unchecked. This CDR3 spans 15 amino acids. Per germline, CDR1 MGHRA and CDR2 YSYEKL. This chain's CDR3 is CASSQLGLTYNEQFF.

The chain joins TRBV6-2 or TRBV6-3 to TRBJ1-2; TCRdb gives TRBD1 as the D gene, but with no DNA this cannot be confirmed. This CDR3 has 13 residues. The germline V gene has CDR1 MNHEY and CDR2 SVGEGT. The CDR3 spells CASSSGTGDGYTF.

CDR3 protein: CASSPTAGVNTGELFF. The chain recombines TRBV4-2 with TRBJ2-2; absent DNA, TCRdb's TRBD2 call cannot be checked. CDR1 and CDR2 (germline): LGHNA, YNFKEQ. The CDR3 contains 16 residues.

This rearrangement joins TRBV11-2 to TRBJ2-5; TCRdb's D gene call, TRBD2, goes unchecked for lack of DNA. The germline V gene encodes CDR1 SGHAT and CDR2 FQNNGV. The CDR3 runs 15 residues. The CDR3 sequence is CASSGTTGLKETQYF.

J is TRBJ2-1 and V is TRBV15; TCRdb's D call, TRBD2, is unchecked because there is no DNA. The length of the CDR3 is 12 residues. Looked up from germline, CDR1 is LNHNV and CDR2 is YYDKDF (reference sequence). CDR3 protein: CATSRGREGQFF.

The chain has TRBV29-1 and TRBJ2-7; TCRdb names TRBD2, which stays unverified in the absence of DNA. There are 12 residues in the CDR3. Germline assignment: CDR1 SQVTM and CDR2 ANQGSEA. The CDR3 protein is CSVEAGGDEQYF.

The chain recombines TRBV4-1 with TRBJ1-2; TCRdb gives TRBD1 as the D gene, but with no DNA this cannot be confirmed. The CDR3 is 14 residues long. CDR1 MGHRA and CDR2 YSYEKL come from the germline V gene. This CDR3 is CASSQDDRGSGYTF.

This chain connects TRBV4-1 to TRBJ2-7; TCRdb returns TRBD2, unconfirmable since there is no DNA. Germline-derived CDR1 and CDR2 are MGHRA and YSYEKL. The CDR3 sequence is 15 residues long. The CDR3 reads CASSQVGRSSYEQYF.

The chain has TRBV12-3 or TRBV12-4 and TRBJ2-1; the TCRdb call, TRBD1, lacks DNA for checking. The CDR3 length is 14 residues. CDR3 sequence reads: CASSWGPPRDEQFF.

The rearrangement joins TRBV7-9 to TRBJ1-1; there is no DNA to check the TCRdb D call of TRBD1. There are 15 residues in the CDR3. From germline, CDR1 is SEHNR and CDR2 FQNEAQ (reference sequence). This chain's CDR3 is CASSSKTDLNTEAFF.

The CDR3 loop reads CASSLATGTSGVNEQFF. The chain recombines TRBV11-3 with TRBJ2-1; the D gene TCRdb calls, TRBD2, cannot be checked with no DNA. The V gene's germline CDR1 is SGHNT and CDR2 YENEEA. The CDR3 totals 17 residues.

This chain joins TRBV7-9 and TRBJ2-2; TCRdb indicates TRBD1, and absent DNA this call remains unverified. Germline assignment: CDR1 SEHNR and CDR2 FQNEAQ (reference sequence). This CDR3 comprises 14 residues. CDR3 sequence reads: CASSSGQTTGELFF.

The V gene is TRBV11-2, the J gene TRBJ1-1. Per the germline V gene, CDR1 is SGHAT and CDR2 is FQNNGV. The length of the CDR3 is 12 residues. CDR3 in amino acids: CASRPQNTEAFF. The whole variable domain, filled in from reference TRBV11-2 and TRBJ1-1, reads EAGVAQSPRYKIIEKRQSVAFWCNPISGHATLYWYQQILGQGPKLLIQFQNNGVVDDSQLPKDRFSAERLKGVDSTLKIQPAKLEDSAVYLCASRPQNTEAFFGQGTRLTVV.

The chain uses TRBV9 and TRBJ2-1; the D call of TRBD2 rests on TCRdb alone, since no DNA is present to check it. The V gene's germline CDR1 is SGDLS and CDR2 YYNGEE. This CDR3 is built from 16 residues. This CDR3 reads CASSRSGTSGYNEQFF.

The rearrangement links TRBV25-1 to TRBJ2-3; absent DNA, TCRdb's TRBD2 call cannot be checked. CDR1 MGHDK and CDR2 SYGVNS come from the germline V gene. The CDR3 length is 14 residues. CDR3: CASVGAGGPDTQYF. Combining the CDR3 with reference TRBV25-1 and TRBJ2-3 gives the whole variable domain EADIYQTPRYLVIGTGKKITLECSQTMGHDKMYWYQQDPGMELHLIHYSYGVNSTEKGDLSSESTVSRIRTEHFPLTLESARPSHTSQYLCASVGAGGPDTQYFGPGTRLTVL.

The V gene is TRBV5-1, the J gene TRBJ2-7; TCRdb proposes TRBD1, but this gene call is untestable without DNA. Germline CDR1 reads SGHRS; CDR2 reads YFSETQ. This CDR3 has 15 amino acids. CDR3 in amino acids: CASSLTTGEKGEQYF.